This T cell receptor (beta chain) was recorded in a study of radiotherapy plus CTLA-4 blockade in lung cancer (dated by TCRdb to 2016 to 2018). Study-level background: Objective responses were observed in approximately 19% of enrolled patients, and disease control was achieved in roughly 29%.

Including the terminal cysteine and phenylalanine, the CDR3 comprises 14 residues. Solely the CDR3 DNA is kept, with 42 bases framed from the first base. V is pared back by 1 base and J by 5 bases, with 8 bases lying between the germline termini. CDR1 is given as SEHNR and CDR2 as FQNEAQ, both from the germline V gene (reference sequence). Study-level results and caveats: After treatment with radiotherapy and ipilimumab, TCR clones that originated in tumors expanded in peripheral blood. Increased serum interferon-beta after radiation, together with early dynamic changes in blood T cell clones, were reported to be the strongest predictors of response.

The study tested focal radiation therapy combined with CTLA-4 blockade (ipilimumab) in patients with chemo-refractory metastatic non-small-cell lung cancer. The library relied on the immunoSEQ multiplex PCR assay. In TCRdb, the immuneACCESS table is reduced to in-frame sequences with V and J assigned. These tables do not hold every clone; where another copy was compared, an unresolved V gene accounts for under half, and the others remain unexplained. Within this sample are roughly 39,000 clones, with 70% to 85% of them counted one time only. The ten largest clonotypes hold less than 9% of the sample. In the case of this clone: It lacks a known antigen. No much larger clone is present one base from it, and per-base qualities are unavailable.

The specimen comprised peripheral blood, sampled from a patient treated with radiotherapy plus ipilimumab. The sequence came from a human donor with non-small cell lung cancer who had stable disease on radiotherapy plus ipilimumab. The V gene is TRBV7-9 and the J gene is TRBJ2-2, with an unclear D gene assignment. The DNA sequence is as follows: TGTGCCAGCAGCTTAGAGGGTTGGACCGGGGAGCTGTTTTTT. The translation is CASSLEGWTGELFF.